In this sample, the clone carrying this TCR beta chain turned up once. The data were taken from a study of OX40 agonist ivuxolimab in advanced cancers. Study details: A diagnosis of hepatocellular carcinoma, melanoma, renal cell or head and neck cancer was present in dose-escalation patients.

Trimming removed 1 base from V and 10 bases from J, with 11 bases in between. This CDR3 contains 13 residues. Germline V gives CDR1 SEHNR, CDR2 FQNEAQ (reference sequence). Profiling relied on immunoSEQ multiplex PCR, and the TCRdb table lists in-frame clones only, not all of them. This table holds approximately 74,000 clones, 70% to 90% found once. This TCR was sampled from an adult with an advanced solid tumor such as melanoma, head and neck, liver or kidney cancer. The sample in question was CD4+ or CD8+ T cells sorted from blood, obtained in a trial of the OX40 agonist ivuxolimab. The V and J genes are TRBV7-9 and TRBJ2-4; D is perhaps TRBD1 (6 bases). The DNA for the CDR3 is TGTGCCAGCAGCTTAGGTACAGGGAGAATTCAGTACTTC. Translation gives CASSLGTGRIQYF. The full variable domain, in which reference TRBV7-9 and TRBJ2-4 provide the parts outside the CDR3, is DTGVSQNPRHKITKRGQNVTFRCDPISEHNRLYWYRQTLGQGPEFLTYFQNEAQLEKSRLLSDRFSAERPKGSFSTLEIQRTEQGDSAMYLCASSLGTGRIQYFGAGTRLSVL.